The 10 T cell receptor beta chains reported below all come from one sample, sequenced in a study of cytomegalovirus exposure and HLA in healthy donors. Vbeta (60) and Jbeta (13) primers were used in the PCR. The protocol was immunoSEQ multiplex PCR, while the TCRdb copy is restricted to in-frame clones and leaves out a portion. The table has hundreds of thousands of clones, 85% to 90% seen once. Sequencing used PBMCs. These TCRs come from a woman younger than 35 in good health and CMV-seronegative.

The chain combines TRBV5-1 with TRBJ2-2; TRBD1 agrees at 8 bases. Germline CDR1 reads SGHRS; CDR2 reads YFSETQ. V shed 0 bases, J shed 6 bases, and the junction held 4 bases outside the gene matches. The CDR3 loop spans 15 amino acids. Written as DNA, the CDR3 is TGCGCCAGCAGCTTGGACGGACAGGGCCCCGGGGAGCTGTTTTTT. This encodes CASSLDGQGPGELFF.

The rearrangement links TRBV2 to TRBJ1-5; 7 nucleotides agree with TRBD1. Unmatched junction bases numbered 3, after V lost 6 bases and J lost 1 base. The CDR3 loop spans 14 amino acids. The germline gives CDR1 SNHLY, CDR2 FYNNEI. The CDR3 loop is CASRKGQSNQPQHF. The CDR3 DNA reads TGTGCCAGCAGGAAGGGACAGAGCAATCAGCCCCAGCATTTT.

The chain links TRBV18 to TRBJ1-4; D possibly corresponds to TRBD1 (5 bases). The CDR3 runs to 15 residues. Germline V gene lookup returns CDR1 KGHSH and CDR2 LQKENI. Between the trimmed V and J ends, which lost 3 bases and 6 bases, there was a span of 14 bases. The CDR3 DNA sequence: TGTGCCAGCTCACCGCTCGGGGGGTTCGATGAAAAACTGTTTTTT. Amino acid sequence: CASSPLGGFDEKLFF.

The J gene is TRBJ2-7, the V gene TRBV27; possible D gene TRBD1, 6 bases. Per the germline V gene, CDR1 is MNHEY and CDR2 is SMNVEV (reference sequence). Trimming took 0 bases from V and 3 from J, leaving 15 bases between them. CDR3 length equals 16 residues. The CDR3 reads CASSLSTGVNNYEQYF. The CDR3 DNA sequence: TGTGCCAGCAGTTTATCGACAGGAGTGAATAACTACGAGCAGTACTTC.

The chain couples TRBV15 to TRBJ1-2; D remains ambiguous. The CDR3 has 12 residues. Germline loops: CDR1 LNHNV, CDR2 YYDKDF (reference sequence). Trimming took 0 bases from V and 7 from J, leaving 6 bases between them. In nucleotides, the CDR3 is TGTGCCACCAGCAGAGATCGAGGTGGCTACACCTTC. Its translation is CATSRDRGGYTF.

A note on this clone: Sequence at one end of the junction differs from germline and may be a read error. The same CDR3 also results from other DNA sequences found in this sample. Here the CDR3 reads CASSLVGGNRETQYF. The CDR3 nucleotides are TGTGCCAGCAGCTTAGTAGGAGGGAATCGGGAGACTCAGTACTTC. The V call is TRBV7-9, the J call TRBJ2-5; possibly TRBD2 for D (6 bases). This CDR3 has 15 residues. From germline, CDR1 is SEHNR and CDR2 FQNEAQ (reference sequence).

The chain employs TRBV4-3 and TRBJ2-7, with TRBD1 identical over 8 bases. The CDR3 is 16 amino acids. Germline assignment: CDR1 LGHNA and CDR2 YSLEER. The V gene end was trimmed by 3 bases and the J gene end by 3 bases; junction bases not matched to a gene: 10. This CDR3 reads CASSHKDTGGFYEQYF. Here the CDR3 DNA reads TGCGCCAGCAGCCATAAGGATACAGGGGGTTTCTACGAGCAGTACTTC.

The chain combines TRBV18 with TRBJ1-4; TRBD1 aligns across 9 bases. CDR1 and CDR2 (germline): KGHSH, LQKENI. The ends lost 5 bases at V and 5 bases at J; junction bases unmatched: 9. CDR3 length equals 16 residues. The CDR3 nucleotides read TGTGCCAGCTCAAGAAAACGACAGGGGGGCAATGAAAAACTGTTTTTT. This translates into CASSRKRQGGNEKLFF.

V is TRBV25-1 and J is TRBJ2-1; 7 positions match TRBD1. Per the germline V gene, CDR1 is MGHDK and CDR2 is SYGVNS. After removal of 3 bases from V and 15 bases from J, the junction contained 8 bases not matched to a gene. This CDR3 is 12 amino acids long. CDR3 in DNA: TGTGCCAGCAGTGACCTCCGGGACAGCCGGTTCTTC. As protein: CASSDLRDSRFF.

The chain joins TRBV7-2 to TRBJ2-3; 10 nucleotides line up with TRBD2. The V and J ends lost 5 bases and 6 bases, in that order; junction bases with no gene match: 14. Germline CDR1 reads SGHTA; CDR2 reads FQGNSA. The CDR3 is made up of 17 amino acids. CDR3 coding DNA: TGTGCCAGCAGCCTCAGTTCAAGCGGGGGGGCATATGATACGCAGTATTTT. Translated, it gives CASSLSSSGGAYDTQYF.